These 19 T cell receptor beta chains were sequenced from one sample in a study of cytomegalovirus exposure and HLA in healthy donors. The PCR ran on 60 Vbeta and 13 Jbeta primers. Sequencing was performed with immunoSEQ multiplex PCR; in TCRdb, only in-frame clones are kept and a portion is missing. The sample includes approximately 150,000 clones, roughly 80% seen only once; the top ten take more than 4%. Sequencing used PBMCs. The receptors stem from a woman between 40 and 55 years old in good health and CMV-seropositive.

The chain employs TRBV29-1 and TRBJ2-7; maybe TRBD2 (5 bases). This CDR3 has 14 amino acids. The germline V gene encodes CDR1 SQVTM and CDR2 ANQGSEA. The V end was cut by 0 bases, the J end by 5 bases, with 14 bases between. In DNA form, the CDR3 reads TGCAGCGTTGAAGATCGCCGGGGTGGCGACGAGCAGTACTTC. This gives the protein CSVEDRRGGDEQYF.

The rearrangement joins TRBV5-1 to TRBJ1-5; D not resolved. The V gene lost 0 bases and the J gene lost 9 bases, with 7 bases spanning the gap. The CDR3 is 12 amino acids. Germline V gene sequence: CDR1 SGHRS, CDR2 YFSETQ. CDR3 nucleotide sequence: TGCGCCAGCAGCTTGGACGGGTGGCCCCAGCATTTT. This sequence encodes CASSLDGWPQHF.

CDR3 sequence: CASGSGPQHF. CDR3 coding DNA: TGTGCCAGCGGCTCAGGACCCCAGCATTTT. The chain joins TRBV2 to TRBJ1-5; D remains ambiguous. V lost 8 bases to trimming and J lost 10 bases, with 9 bases between them. CDR1 is SNHLY and CDR2 is FYNNEI in the germline V gene. The CDR3 is made up of 10 amino acids.

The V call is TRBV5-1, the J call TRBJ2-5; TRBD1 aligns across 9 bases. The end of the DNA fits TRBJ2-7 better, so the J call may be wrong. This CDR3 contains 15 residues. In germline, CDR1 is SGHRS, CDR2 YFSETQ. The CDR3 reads CASSLDRGRFNEQYF. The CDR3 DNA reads TGCGCCAGCAGCTTGGACAGGGGGCGTTTCAACGAGCAGTACTTC.

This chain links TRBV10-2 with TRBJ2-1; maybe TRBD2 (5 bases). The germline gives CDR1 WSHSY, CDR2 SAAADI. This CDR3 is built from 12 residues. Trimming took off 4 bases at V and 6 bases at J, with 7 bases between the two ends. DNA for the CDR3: TGCGCCAGCAGTGCCAGCGGCAATGAGCAGTTCTTC. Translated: CASSASGNEQFF.

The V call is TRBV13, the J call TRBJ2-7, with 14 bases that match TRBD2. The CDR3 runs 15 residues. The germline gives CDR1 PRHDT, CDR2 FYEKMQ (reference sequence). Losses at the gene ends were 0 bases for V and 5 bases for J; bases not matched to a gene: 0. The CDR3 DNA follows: TGTGCCAGCAGCTTAGGGGGACTAGCGGGAGACGAGCAGTACTTC. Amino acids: CASSLGGLAGDEQYF.

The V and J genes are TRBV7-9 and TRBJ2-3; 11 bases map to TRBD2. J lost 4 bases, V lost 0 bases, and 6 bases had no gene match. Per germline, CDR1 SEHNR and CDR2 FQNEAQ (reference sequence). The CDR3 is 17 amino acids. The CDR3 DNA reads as TGTGCCAGCAGCTTAGCGATTGGTAGCGGGGGGGCAGATACGCAGTATTTT. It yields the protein CASSLAIGSGGADTQYF.

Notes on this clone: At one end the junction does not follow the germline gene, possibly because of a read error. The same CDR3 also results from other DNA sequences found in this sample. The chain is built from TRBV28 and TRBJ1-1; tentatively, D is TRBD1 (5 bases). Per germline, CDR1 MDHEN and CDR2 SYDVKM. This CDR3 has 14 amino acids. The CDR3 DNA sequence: TGTGCCAGCAGCCCTGGGGGGAGGGTCACTGAGGCTTTCTTT. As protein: CASSPGGRVTEAFF. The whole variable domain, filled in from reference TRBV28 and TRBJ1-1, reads DVKVTQSSRYLVKRTGEKVFLECVQDMDHENMFWYRQDPGLGLRLIYFSYDVKMKEKGDIPEGYSVSREKKERFSLILESASTNQTSMYLCASSPGGRVTEAFFGQGTRLTVV.

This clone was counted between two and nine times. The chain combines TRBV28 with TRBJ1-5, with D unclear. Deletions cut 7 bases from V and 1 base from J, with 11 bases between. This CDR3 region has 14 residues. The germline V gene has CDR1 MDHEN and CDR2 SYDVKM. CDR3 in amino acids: CASMIGGSNQPQHF. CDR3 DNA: TGTGCCAGCATGATTGGCGGGAGCAATCAGCCCCAGCATTTT.

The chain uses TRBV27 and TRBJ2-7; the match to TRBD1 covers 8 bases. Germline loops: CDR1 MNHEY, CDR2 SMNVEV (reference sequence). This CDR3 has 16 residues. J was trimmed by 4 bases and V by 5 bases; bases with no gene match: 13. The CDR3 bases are TGTGCCAGCAGTAGTATAAATGGACAGGGAACGTACGAGCAGTACTTC. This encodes CASSSINGQGTYEQYF.

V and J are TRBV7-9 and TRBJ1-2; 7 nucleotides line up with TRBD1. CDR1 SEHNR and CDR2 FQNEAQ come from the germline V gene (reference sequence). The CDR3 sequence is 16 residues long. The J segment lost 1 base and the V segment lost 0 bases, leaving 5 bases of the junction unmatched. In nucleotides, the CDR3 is TGTGCCAGCAGCTTAGCTGGCGGGACAGTTAACTATGGCTACACCTTC. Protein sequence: CASSLAGGTVNYGYTF.

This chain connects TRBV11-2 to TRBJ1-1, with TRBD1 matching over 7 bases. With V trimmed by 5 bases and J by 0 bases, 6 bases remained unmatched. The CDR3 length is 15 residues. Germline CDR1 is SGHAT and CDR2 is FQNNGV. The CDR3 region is CASSTRTGMNTEAFF. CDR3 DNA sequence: TGTGCCAGCAGCACACGGACAGGAATGAACACTGAAGCTTTCTTT. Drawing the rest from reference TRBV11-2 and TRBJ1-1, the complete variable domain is EAGVAQSPRYKIIEKRQSVAFWCNPISGHATLYWYQQILGQGPKLLIQFQNNGVVDDSQLPKDRFSAERLKGVDSTLKIQPAKLEDSAVYLCASSTRTGMNTEAFFGQGTRLTVV.

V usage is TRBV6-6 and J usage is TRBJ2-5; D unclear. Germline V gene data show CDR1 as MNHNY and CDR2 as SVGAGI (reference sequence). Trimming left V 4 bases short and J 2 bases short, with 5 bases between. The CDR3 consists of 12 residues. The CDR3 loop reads CASSLTQETQYF. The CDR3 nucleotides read TGTGCCAGCAGTTTGACTCAAGAGACCCAGTACTTC.

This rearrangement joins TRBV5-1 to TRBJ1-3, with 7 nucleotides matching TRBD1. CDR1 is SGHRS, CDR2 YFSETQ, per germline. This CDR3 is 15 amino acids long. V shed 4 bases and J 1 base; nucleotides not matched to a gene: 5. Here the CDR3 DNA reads TGCGCCAGCAGCACGGGACAGACTTCTGGAAACACCATATATTTT. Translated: CASSTGQTSGNTIYF.

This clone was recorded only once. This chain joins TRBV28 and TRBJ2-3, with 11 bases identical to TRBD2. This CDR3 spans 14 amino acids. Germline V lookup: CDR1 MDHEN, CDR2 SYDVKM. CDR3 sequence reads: CSGGSGGVADTQYF. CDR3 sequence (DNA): TGTTCCGGGGGTAGCGGGGGGGTGGCAGATACGCAGTATTTT.

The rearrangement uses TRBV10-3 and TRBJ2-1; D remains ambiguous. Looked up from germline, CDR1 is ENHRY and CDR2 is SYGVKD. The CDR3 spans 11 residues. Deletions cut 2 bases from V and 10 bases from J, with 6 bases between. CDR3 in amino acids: CAISETREQFF. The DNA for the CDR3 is TGTGCCATCAGTGAGACGCGGGAGCAGTTCTTC.

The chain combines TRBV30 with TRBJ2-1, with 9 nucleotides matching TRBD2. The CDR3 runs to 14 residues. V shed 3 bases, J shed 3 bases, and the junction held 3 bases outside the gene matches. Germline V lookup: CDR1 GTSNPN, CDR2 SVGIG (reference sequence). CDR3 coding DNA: TGTGCCTGGAGCTATAGCGGGAGCTACAATGAGCAGTTCTTC. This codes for CAWSYSGSYNEQFF. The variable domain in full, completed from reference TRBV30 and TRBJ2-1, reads SQTIHQWPATLVQPVGSPLSLECTVEGTSNPNLYWYRQAAGRGLQLLFYSVGIGQISSEVPQNLSASRPQDRQFILSSKKLLLSDSGFYLCAWSYSGSYNEQFFGPGTRLTVL.

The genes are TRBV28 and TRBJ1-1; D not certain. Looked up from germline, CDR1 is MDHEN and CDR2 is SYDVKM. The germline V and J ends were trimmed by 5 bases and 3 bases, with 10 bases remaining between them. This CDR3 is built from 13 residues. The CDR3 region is CASSQPADTEAFF. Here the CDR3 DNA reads TGTGCCAGCAGTCAACCCGCAGACACTGAAGCTTTCTTT.

CDR3 amino acids: CASSSGLAGVKSYEQYF. CDR3 nucleotide sequence: TGTGCCAGCAGCTCGGGACTAGCGGGGGTTAAATCCTACGAGCAGTACTTC. This chain links TRBV5-4 with TRBJ2-5, with TRBD2 matching 14 bases. The end of the DNA fits TRBJ2-7 better, so the J call may be wrong. CDR3 length: 17 amino acids. CDR1 SGHNT and CDR2 YYREEE come from the germline V gene (reference sequence).